These 10 T cell receptor beta chains share one sample of origin, sequenced in a study of T cell responses to AZD1222 COVID-19 vaccine (TCRdb year 2021). Read against the paper, the sample's time point label means: baseline before first vaccination. Libraries were made using the immunoSEQ multiplex PCR assay. TCRdb retrieved this table from immuneACCESS and kept in-frame rearrangements only. Not all clones are present; in checked studies, unresolved V genes account for under half, and no reason is known for the remainder. Counted in this sample were 180,000 or so clones; less than 95% of them appeared once. Together, the top ten hold around 0.66% of the sample. The sequenced sample was peripheral blood, obtained on day 0 of AZD1222 vaccination. The source of these receptors is an adult in good health.

This rearrangement joins TRBV13 to TRBJ2-7; TRBD2 aligns across 7 bases. V lost 6 bases, J lost 6 bases, and 2 bases stayed unmatched. This CDR3 has 11 amino acids. Germline V gene data show CDR1 as PRHDT and CDR2 as FYEKMQ (reference sequence). CDR3 protein: CASSWGGEQYF. CDR3 sequence (DNA): TGTGCCAGCAGTTGGGGGGGCGAGCAGTACTTC.

The rearrangement joins TRBV20-1 to TRBJ2-7, with a weak D call TRBD1 (6 bases). CDR3 length equals 11 residues. V was cut by 3 bases and J by 12 bases, with 15 bases left in between. Germline assignment: CDR1 DFQATT and CDR2 SNEGSKA (reference sequence). Written as DNA, the CDR3 is TGCAGTGCTAGGGGTAGTCAGGGGTGGTACTTC. It is translated as CSARGSQGWYF.

The chain couples TRBV27 to TRBJ2-7; tentatively, D is TRBD1 or TRBD2 (5 bases each). Germline CDR1 MNHEY, CDR2 SMNVEV (reference sequence). The CDR3 length is 14 residues. Trimming removed 2 bases from V and 1 base from J, with 9 bases in between. CDR3 sequence reads: CASSLRGESYEQYF. For the CDR3, the DNA is TGTGCCAGCAGTTTAAGAGGGGAGTCCTACGAGCAGTACTTC.

The chain joins TRBV11-2 to TRBJ2-7; perhaps TRBD1 as D (6 bases). CDR1 SGHAT and CDR2 FQNNGV come from the germline V gene. V shed 1 base and J shed 7 bases, with 11 bases lying between them. The CDR3 contains 13 residues. The CDR3: CASSLAGRGEQYF. As DNA, the CDR3 is TGTGCCAGCAGCTTAGCGGGAAGGGGGGAGCAGTACTTC.

This chain joins TRBV28 and TRBJ2-1; perhaps D is TRBD1 or TRBD2 (6 bases each). Germline V CDR1 and CDR2: MDHEN, SYDVKM. This CDR3 contains 17 residues. V dropped 5 bases and J dropped 0 bases, with 17 bases sitting between them. The CDR3: CASSEGGIAGSYNEQFF. For the CDR3, the DNA is TGTGCCAGCAGTGAAGGGGGGATAGCAGGCTCCTACAATGAGCAGTTCTTC.

This sequence joins TRBV19 and TRBJ2-2; D ambiguous. CDR3 length: 15 amino acids. The ends were cut back, 5 bases at V and 6 bases at J, with 16 bases in the middle. Germline V CDR1 and CDR2: LNHDA, SQIVND (reference sequence). The CDR3 coding sequence is TGTGCCAGTAGTGTAATAGGCGTTAACGCCGGGGAGCTGTTTTTT. Amino acids: CASSVIGVNAGELFF. Together with reference TRBV19 and TRBJ2-2, the CDR3 gives the full variable domain: DGGITQSPKYLFRKEGQNVTLSCEQNLNHDAMYWYRQDPGQGLRLIYYSQIVNDFQKGDIAEGYSVSREKKESFPLTVTSAQKNPTAFYLCASSVIGVNAGELFFGEGSRLTVL.

The table lists this clone with a count of one. This chain connects TRBV9 to TRBJ1-4; D unresolved. The V gene's germline CDR1 is SGDLS and CDR2 YYNGEE. The CDR3 extends over 14 amino acids. V was trimmed by 0 bases and J by 4 bases, leaving 7 bases between them. CDR3 sequence (DNA): TGTGCCAGCAGCGTAGCTCCTCTTAATGAAAAACTGTTTTTT. Translated, it gives CASSVAPLNEKLFF.

The V and J genes are TRBV5-1 and TRBJ1-1, with D maybe TRBD1 (6 bases). This CDR3 spans 13 amino acids. Germline CDR1 SGHRS, CDR2 YFSETQ. V gave up 6 bases and J gave up 3 bases, with 12 bases separating them. CDR3 in DNA: TGCGCCAGCAACACAGGGATCGACACTGAAGCTTTCTTT. This gives the protein CASNTGIDTEAFF.

The V and J genes are TRBV7-7 and TRBJ1-4; D perhaps matches TRBD1 (5 bases). Trimming removed 5 bases at V and 6 bases at J, with 22 bases between. This CDR3 is 17 amino acids long. Germline V gene sequence: CDR1 SSHAT, CDR2 FNYEAQ (reference sequence). CDR3 coding DNA: TGTGCCAGCAGCCAACTGGAGGTGGGGGAACGGCATGAAAAACTGTTTTTT. Protein sequence: CASSQLEVGERHEKLFF. The full variable domain, completed using reference TRBV7-7 and TRBJ1-4, is GAGVSQSPRYKVTKRGQDVTLRCDPISSHATLYWYQQALGQGPEFLTYFNYEAQPDKSGLPSDRFSAERPEGSISTLTIQRTEQRDSAMYRCASSQLEVGERHEKLFFGSGTQLSVL.

The chain carries TRBV18 and TRBJ2-3; TRBD2 matches 8 bases. Germline V gene data show CDR1 as KGHSH and CDR2 as LQKENI. The CDR3 runs to 16 residues. V lost 5 bases and J lost 3; bases outside the gene matches: 10. CDR3 region: CASSGSGAGGTDTQYF. In DNA, the CDR3 is TGTGCCAGCTCAGGCTCCGGGGCGGGAGGAACAGATACGCAGTATTTT.